The 9 T cell receptor beta chains below were found in one sample sequenced in a study of blood T cell repertoires in COVID-19. Profiling relied on immunoSEQ multiplex PCR, and the TCRdb table lists in-frame clones only, not all of them. Of 9,500 to 15,000 clones in the sample, approximately 85% were seen once. Sequenced: peripheral blood. Every receptor here comes from a human donor in a cohort sampled during active COVID-19.

V and J are TRBV5-6 and TRBJ2-7; D gene uncertain. V lost 2 bases and J lost 2, with 8 bases in between. The length of the CDR3 is 13 residues. The germline gives CDR1 SGHDT, CDR2 YYEEEE. As DNA, the CDR3 is TGTGCCAGCAGCTTTACTAATACCTACGAGCAGTACTTC. Translated: CASSFTNTYEQYF.

The chain combines TRBV6-2 or TRBV6-3 with TRBJ2-4; tentatively, D is TRBD1 (6 bases). Germline V gene sequence: CDR1 MNHEY, CDR2 SVGEGT. V was cut by 6 bases and J by 7 bases, with 10 bases left in between. CDR3 length: 12 residues. CDR3 residues: CASSPQGNIQYF. The CDR3 DNA reads as TGTGCCAGCAGCCCACAGGGTAACATTCAGTACTTC.

This rearrangement joins TRBV13 to TRBJ2-3; possibly TRBD1 for D (6 bases). Per germline, CDR1 PRHDT and CDR2 FYEKMQ (reference sequence). This CDR3 is built from 13 residues. Trimming left V 6 bases short and J 5 bases short, with 12 bases between. The CDR3 is CASRVGARDTQYF. The CDR3 DNA reads as TGTGCCAGCAGGGTGGGGGCTAGAGATACGCAGTATTTT. Using reference TRBV13 and TRBJ2-3 for the parts outside the CDR3, the full variable domain is AAGVIQSPRHLIKEKRETATLKCYPIPRHDTVYWYQQGPGQDPQFLISFYEKMQSDKGSIPDRFSAQQFSDYHSELNMSSLELGDSALYFCASRVGARDTQYFGPGTRLTVL.

This rearrangement joins TRBV7-9 to TRBJ1-2; perhaps TRBD1 as D (6 bases). Between the trimmed V and J ends, which lost 5 bases and 6 bases, there was a span of 13 bases. Germline CDR1 SEHNR, CDR2 FQNEAQ (reference sequence). The CDR3 totals 13 residues. CDR3 nucleotides: TGTGCCAGCAGCCCAACAGGGCTCCATGGCTACACCTTC. This gives the protein CASSPTGLHGYTF.

The V call is TRBV7-2, the J call TRBJ2-1, with TRBD2 matching over 9 bases. There are 18 residues in the CDR3. The junction had 7 bases not matched to a gene; V was cut back by 1 base and J by 0 bases. Germline V gene data show CDR1 as SGHTA and CDR2 as FQGNSA. CDR3 DNA: TGTGCCAGCAGCTTAGTTTTGGGAGCGGGAGGCTCCTACAATGAGCAGTTCTTC. This codes for CASSLVLGAGGSYNEQFF.

The chain has TRBV21-1 and TRBJ1-5; the table assigns TRBD1, which was not confirmed against the DNA. TRBV21-1 has pseudogene status. The length of the CDR3 is 18 residues. For the CDR3, the DNA is TGTGCCAGCAGCACCCGAGACAGGGGGCCCCCTAGCAATCAGCCCCAGCATTTT. This encodes CASSTRDRGPPSNQPQHF.

J is TRBJ2-1 and V is TRBV27; the D is unclear. The V end lost 1 base, the J end lost 3 bases, and 4 bases lay between the germline ends. Germline V lookup: CDR1 MNHEY, CDR2 SMNVEV (reference sequence). This CDR3 has 13 residues. In DNA, the CDR3 is TGTGCCAGCAGTTTATTAGACTACAATGAGCAGTTCTTC. Amino acids: CASSLLDYNEQFF.

The J gene is TRBJ1-1, the V gene TRBV6-2 or TRBV6-3, with D hard to call. With 3 bases removed from V and 4 bases from J, the gap between germline ends came to 12 bases. The CDR3 contains 14 residues. Germline V gene lookup returns CDR1 MNHEY and CDR2 SVGEGT. Here the CDR3 reads CASSYRAEGTEAFF. As DNA, the CDR3 is TGTGCCAGCAGTTATAGGGCGGAGGGCACTGAAGCTTTCTTT.

Regarding this clone: One end of the junction is discordant with germline, which a read error may explain. This rearrangement joins TRBV3-1 (or the pseudogene TRBV3-2) to TRBJ1-1; TRBD1 matches 9 bases. The CDR3 is 17 amino acids. In germline, CDR1 is LGHDT, CDR2 YNNKEL (reference sequence). CDR3 sequence: CASSPQDRGRANAEAFF. In DNA form, the CDR3 reads TGTGCCAGCAGCCCTCAGGACAGGGGAAGGGCGAACGCTGAAGCTTTCTTT.